This T cell receptor beta chain was captured in a study of OX40 agonist ivuxolimab in advanced cancers. General notes on the study: Ivuxolimab was an agonistic, fully human IgG2 monoclonal antibody directed against OX40 (CD134), a costimulatory receptor. Prior anti-PD-1, anti-PD-L1 or anti-CTLA-4 therapy was permitted, and less than 45% of dose-escalation patients had received checkpoint inhibitors. In the dose-escalation cohort, more than 75% of patients were male, and the mean age was approximately 64 years, with a range of roughly 20 to 80. The monotherapy dose-escalation portion (N ≈ 57 patients) of the phase I ivuxolimab trial is reported in the paper. Of the approximately 54 patients in dose escalation, 19 had hepatocellular carcinoma, roughly 15 had melanoma, 9 had renal cell carcinoma and 9 had head and neck cancer. Partial responses occurred in three dose-escalation patients, of whom one had hepatocellular carcinoma and two had cutaneous melanoma. Intravenous ivuxolimab was administered to patients every 2 weeks at six dose levels: 0.01, 0.1, 0.3, 1.5, 3 and 10 mg/kg. The point of sequencing TCRbeta in the periphery was to test whether ivuxolimab changed TCR sequence diversity and drove clonal T-cell expansion. Overall results and qualifications from the work: Partial responders in the 0.1-3.0 mg/kg groups had among the lowest normalized peripheral clonal expansion, especially among CD8+ T cells. After ivuxolimab, CD8+ T cells had more expanded clones than CD4+ T cells on average. The antigen specificity of the peripheral T cells that underwent clonal expansion was not determined. Low levels of normalized T-cell clonal expansion were also seen in some patients who did not respond. At doses of 0.1 to 3.0 mg/kg, clonal expansion of both CD4+ and CD8+ T cells in blood was seen between baseline and week 6.

Points on this clone: Which antigen it targets is not known. The input lacks base qualities; no much larger clone sits a single base away.

Genomic DNA was isolated from the sorted cells so that the TCRbeta CDR3 region could be sequenced. The immunoSEQ Assay was used to sequence the TCRbeta CDR3 regions. Imported from immuneACCESS, the table was reduced by TCRdb to in-frame sequences with V and J called. These copies leave out some clones; in studies compared against another copy, an unresolved V gene accounts for under half, and the cause of the remainder is not known. This sample comprises some 100,000 clones, just over 85% of them detected only once. In total, the top ten clones hold over 1.5% of the sample. The CDR3 sequence holds 12 residues, the cysteine and phenylalanine included. Here the CDR3 DNA is all that survives: 36 bases in frame from base 1. The germline V gene (reference sequence) supplies CDR1 SGHKS and CDR2 YYEKEE. The V end loses 3 bases and the J end loses 2 bases, and a stretch of 2 bases separates them. The trial excluded patients who had a history of autoimmune disease or were on systemic immunosuppression. Peripheral blood for TCR sequencing was collected from all dose cohorts at baseline, on cycle 4 day 1, and on cycle 7 day 1. Samples came from an open-label, multicenter, first-in-human phase I dose-escalation trial of ivuxolimab. The trial enrolled adults with locally advanced or metastatic head and neck squamous cell, hepatocellular, melanoma or renal cell carcinoma. Before TCR sequencing, CD4+ T cells and CD8+ T cells from peripheral blood were sorted into separate populations.

The source of this sequence is an adult with an advanced solid tumor such as melanoma, head and neck, liver or kidney cancer. The receptor chain draws on TRBV5-5 and TRBJ2-2; no D segment can be confidently identified. The sequences come from CD4+ or CD8+ T cells sorted from blood, collected in a trial of the OX40 agonist ivuxolimab. The CDR3 in this case is CASSSNTGELFF. The nucleotide sequence reads TGTGCCAGCAGCTCTAACACCGGGGAGCTGTTTTTT.